These T cell receptor beta chains were read from a single sample in a study of T cell responses to AZD1222 COVID-19 vaccine. The method was immunoSEQ multiplex PCR; TCRdb's version includes in-frame clones alone and lacks a portion of them. The sample consists of 66,000 or so clones, roughly 90% of them appearing once. The specimen comprised peripheral blood, sampled on day 0 of AZD1222 vaccination. The receptor set was obtained from an adult in good health. Each CDR3 is given with its conserved first and last residue.

j_call | v_call | cdr3_aa
TRBJ2-7 | TRBV12-3/TRBV12-4 | CASSSPGSREQYF
TRBJ2-2 | TRBV6-5 | CASSYRGSGTGELFF
TRBJ2-3 | TRBV6-6 | CASSLAGGGLGRTFEDTQYF
TRBJ2-1 | TRBV18 | CASSLGQPKLYNEQFF
TRBJ2-7 | TRBV7-2 | CASSSAGEGYGSPYEQYF
TRBJ2-3 | TRBV29-1 | CSVEAGQGTDTQYF
TRBJ1-5 | TRBV12-3/TRBV12-4 | CASSLGQDQPQHF
TRBJ2-1 | TRBV10-3 | CAISENWREPHNEQFF
TRBJ2-5 | TRBV7-8 | CASSISPPHPGSDPKETQYF
TRBJ2-7 | TRBV5-6 | CASSSTGGYEQYF
TRBJ2-7 | TRBV20-1 | CSASVREVAEQYF
TRBJ1-2 | TRBV18 | CASSPKTGGFNYGYTF
TRBJ2-1 | TRBV9 | CASSVGDSQIGEQFF
TRBJ2-7 | TRBV30 | CACTRWTPYEQYF
TRBJ2-5 | TRBV6-1 | CASSEFTGLQETQYF
TRBJ2-5 | TRBV6-5 | CASSPSGTETQYF
TRBJ2-1 | TRBV27 | CASSQADPSIEQFF
TRBJ1-4 | TRBV5-5 | CASSSQGLNEKLFF
TRBJ1-4 | TRBV7-3 | CASSLKGARDEKLFF
TRBJ2-7 | TRBV5-1 | CASSLAGLAYEQYF
TRBJ1-1 | TRBV30 | CAWSVGLNTEAFF
TRBJ1-2 | TRBV5-6 | CASSLAGEEYGYTF
TRBJ1-3 | TRBV30 | CAWSVLSTVSGNTIYF
TRBJ1-2 | TRBV4-2 | CASSQDIPGGAYGYTF
TRBJ2-2 | TRBV6-5 | CASWVGAGTGELFF
TRBJ1-2 | TRBV28 | CASSLTGTETYGYTF
TRBJ1-6 | TRBV27 | CASSLSSGTSNSPLHF
TRBJ2-7 | TRBV12-3/TRBV12-4 | CASSPETQAEQYF
TRBJ2-7 | TRBV28 | CASSSDRLVGGKAYEQYF
TRBJ1-6 | TRBV27 | CASSSRAGGLASPLHF
TRBJ1-1 | TRBV6-5 | CASSYSLGRSTEAFF
TRBJ1-3 | TRBV28 | CASRSAAHLIYF
TRBJ1-4 | TRBV5-1 | CASSTDGNEKLFF
TRBJ2-7 | TRBV6-5 | CASSYWPPEAEQYF
TRBJ2-5 | TRBV5-1 | CASGAIETQYF
TRBJ1-3 | TRBV5-1 | CASSNERPVLAGNTIYF
TRBJ1-1 | TRBV11-2 | CASSLTLEPLLTEAFF
TRBJ1-6 | TRBV6-5 | CASSGQENSPLHF
TRBJ1-1 | TRBV27 | CASSRTGTGNTEAFF
TRBJ1-1 | TRBV7-2 | CASSLASGDTEAFF
TRBJ1-2 | TRBV11-2 | CASSLSQGPNYGYTF
TRBJ2-5 | TRBV4-1 | CASSPDAVAGGRVETQYF
TRBJ1-6 | TRBV19 | CASSGDSPGDSPLHF
TRBJ1-2 | TRBV3-1/TRBV3-2 | CASSLDRGDYGYTF
TRBJ1-1 | TRBV4-2 | CASSRDIEAFF
TRBJ1-2 | TRBV28 | CASSFISGQGRGYTF
TRBJ1-4 | TRBV18 | CASSSTGTTNEKLFF
TRBJ1-3 | TRBV4-1 | CASSHRVVQVIQNSGNTIYF
TRBJ2-1 | TRBV19 | CATRSFGVNEQFF
TRBJ2-1 | TRBV27 | CASSFGLGPYNEQFF
TRBJ2-1 | TRBV11-1 | CASSRAGGRSEQFF
TRBJ2-7 | TRBV11-3 | CASSLETGAYEQYF
TRBJ2-1 | TRBV12-3/TRBV12-4 | CASSLGQRFVGFF